This T cell receptor (beta chain) was documented in a study of T-cell memory formation after mild COVID-19. MiXCR was run by TCRdb on the 5' RACE reads, yielding one entry per CDR3 protein. Of 550,000 to 650,000 distinct CDR3 sequences listed, 15% to 20% are singletons. This clonotype was counted only a few times. The sequence was collected from an adult woman who had mild COVID-19 (a few samples of this study predate the infection). Cell type and time point are not known. Source material: PBMCs or a T cell subset sorted from them (not recorded which).

The CDR3 bases are TGCAGTGCTAGCAACTCGTTACTGGATCAGCCCCAGCATTTT. It translates to CSASNSLLDQPQHF. The genes are TRBV20-1 and TRBJ1-5; D not resolved. Germline CDR1 and CDR2: DFQATT and SNEGSKA (reference sequence). The CDR3 runs to 14 residues. V was pared by 3 bases and J by 5 bases, with 14 bases between.